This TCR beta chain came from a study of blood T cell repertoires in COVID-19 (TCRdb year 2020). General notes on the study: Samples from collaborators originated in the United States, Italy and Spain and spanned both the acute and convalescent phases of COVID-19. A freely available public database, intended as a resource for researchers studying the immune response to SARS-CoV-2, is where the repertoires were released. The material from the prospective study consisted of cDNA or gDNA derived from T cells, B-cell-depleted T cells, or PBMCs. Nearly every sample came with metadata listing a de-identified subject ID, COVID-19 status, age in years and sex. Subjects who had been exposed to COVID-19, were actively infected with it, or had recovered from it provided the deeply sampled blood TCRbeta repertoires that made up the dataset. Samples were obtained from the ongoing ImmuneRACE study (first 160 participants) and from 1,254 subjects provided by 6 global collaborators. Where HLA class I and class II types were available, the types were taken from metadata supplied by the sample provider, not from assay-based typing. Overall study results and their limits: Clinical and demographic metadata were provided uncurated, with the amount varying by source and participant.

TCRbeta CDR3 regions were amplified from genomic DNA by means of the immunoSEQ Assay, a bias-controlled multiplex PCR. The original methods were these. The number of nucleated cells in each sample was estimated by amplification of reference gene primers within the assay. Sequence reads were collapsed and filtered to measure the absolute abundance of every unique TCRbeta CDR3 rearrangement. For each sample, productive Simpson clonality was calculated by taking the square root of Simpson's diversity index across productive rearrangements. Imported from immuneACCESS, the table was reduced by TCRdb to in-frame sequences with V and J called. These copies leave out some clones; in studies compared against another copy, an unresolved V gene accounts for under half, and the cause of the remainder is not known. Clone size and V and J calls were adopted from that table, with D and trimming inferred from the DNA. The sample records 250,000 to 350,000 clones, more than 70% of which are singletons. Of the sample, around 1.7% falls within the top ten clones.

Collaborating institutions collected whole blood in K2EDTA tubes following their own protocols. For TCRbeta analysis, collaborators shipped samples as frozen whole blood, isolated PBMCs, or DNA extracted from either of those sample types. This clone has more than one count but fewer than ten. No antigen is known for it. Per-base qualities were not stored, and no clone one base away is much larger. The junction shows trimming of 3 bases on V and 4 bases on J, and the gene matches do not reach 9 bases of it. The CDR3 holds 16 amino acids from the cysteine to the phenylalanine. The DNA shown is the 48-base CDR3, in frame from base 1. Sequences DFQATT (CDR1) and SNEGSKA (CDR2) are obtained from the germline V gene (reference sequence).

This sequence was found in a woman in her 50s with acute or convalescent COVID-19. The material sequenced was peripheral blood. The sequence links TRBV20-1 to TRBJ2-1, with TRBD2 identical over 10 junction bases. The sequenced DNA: TGCAGTGCTAGTTCTCCTTCTAGCGGGAGATACAATGAGCAGTTCTTC. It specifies CSASSPSSGRYNEQFF.